These 31 T cell receptor beta chains originate from one sample sequenced in a study of OX40 agonist ivuxolimab in advanced cancers. Data came from immunoSEQ multiplex PCR; TCRdb stores just in-frame clones and leaves some out. The table lists around 90,000 clones, 87% of them singletons. This specimen was CD4+ or CD8+ T cells sorted from blood, taken in a trial of the OX40 agonist ivuxolimab. These receptors were collected from an adult with an advanced solid tumor such as melanoma, head and neck, liver or kidney cancer.

This chain uses TRBV7-3 with TRBJ2-3, with TRBD2 matching 9 bases. Germline values: CDR1 SGHTA, CDR2 FQGTGA. V dropped 3 bases and J dropped 4; count of bases not matched to a gene: 5. The CDR3 contains 15 residues. CDR3 protein: CASSLGSGRPDTQYF. The DNA for the CDR3 is TGTGCCAGCAGCTTGGGTAGCGGGAGACCAGATACGCAGTATTTT.

The rearrangement joins TRBV29-1 to TRBJ2-3, with D perhaps being TRBD1 or TRBD2 (5 bases each). The ends were cut back, 1 base at V and 7 bases at J, with 15 bases in the middle. Germline CDR1 and CDR2: SQVTM and ANQGSEA. The CDR3 spans 14 residues. As DNA, the CDR3 is TGCAGCGTTGAAGGCAGCCAGGGAGTTTATACGCAGTATTTT. This translates into CSVEGSQGVYTQYF.

This sequence joins TRBV7-9 and TRBJ2-1, with TRBD2 matching over 11 bases. CDR1 SEHNR and CDR2 FQNEAQ come from the germline V gene (reference sequence). The CDR3 loop spans 16 amino acids. V was clipped by 5 bases and J by 4 bases; unmatched bases: 7. The CDR3 coding sequence is TGTGCCAGCAGCCCCGGACTAGCGGGTTTTTACAATGAGCAGTTCTTC. It specifies CASSPGLAGFYNEQFF.

The chain joins TRBV6-5 to TRBJ2-7, with D hard to call. The CDR3 consists of 12 residues. V dropped 5 bases and J dropped 6 bases, with 11 bases sitting between them. Germline V gene sequence: CDR1 MNHEY, CDR2 SVGAGI. CDR3 coding DNA: TGTGCCAGCAGTCACCGAGAAGCCGAGCAGTACTTC. It codes for CASSHREAEQYF.

This CDR3 is CATQRLADSYEQYF. The CDR3 DNA follows: TGCGCCACTCAACGACTAGCGGATTCCTACGAGCAGTACTTC. J is TRBJ2-7 and V is TRBV10-2, with TRBD2 identical over 9 bases. The CDR3 is 14 amino acids. V dropped 10 bases and J dropped 1; count of bases not matched to a gene: 8. Looked up from germline, CDR1 is WSHSY and CDR2 is SAAADI.

The chain recombines TRBV29-1 with TRBJ1-5, with TRBD1 identical over 7 bases. The CDR3 is made up of 14 amino acids. After removal of 8 bases from V and 0 bases from J, the junction contained 7 bases not matched to a gene. Per the germline V gene, CDR1 is SQVTM and CDR2 is ANQGSEA. CDR3: CSPRGRYSNQPQHF. CDR3 coding DNA: TGCAGCCCAAGGGGGCGGTATAGCAATCAGCCCCAGCATTTT. The full variable domain, its missing parts supplied by reference TRBV29-1 and TRBJ1-5, is SAVISQKPSRDICQRGTSLTIQCQVDSQVTMMFWYRQQPGQSLTLIATANQGSEATYESGFVIDKFPISRPNLTFSTLTVSNMSPEDSSIYLCSPRGRYSNQPQHFGDGTRLSIL.

About this clone: One end of the junction fails to match germline, which may point to a read error. The chain combines TRBV7-7 with TRBJ1-2, with D possibly matching TRBD1 (5 bases). This CDR3 is built from 13 residues. Germline loops: CDR1 SSHAT, CDR2 FNYEAQ (reference sequence). This chain's CDR3 is CASSPSPGGGYTF. The DNA for the CDR3 is TGTGCTAGCAGCCCAAGTCCCGGGGGGGGCTACACCTTC.

The chain employs TRBV2 and TRBJ2-7; 8 bases match TRBD1. The V gene's germline CDR1 is SNHLY and CDR2 FYNNEI. This CDR3 has 14 amino acids. After removal of 4 bases from V and 0 bases from J, the junction contained 2 bases not matched to a gene. The DNA for the CDR3 is TGTGCCAGCAGTGCTACAGGGGGCTCCTACGAGCAGTACGTC. Protein sequence: CASSATGGSYEQYV.

The V call is TRBV7-9, the J call TRBJ1-1, with D possibly matching TRBD1 (6 bases). The CDR3 runs to 13 residues. Germline-derived CDR1 and CDR2 are SEHNR and FQNEAQ (reference sequence). The germline V and J ends were trimmed by 4 bases and 5 bases, with 11 bases remaining between them. The CDR3 loop is CASSSNRETEAFF. The CDR3 region has the DNA TGTGCCAGCAGCTCCAACAGGGAAACTGAAGCTTTCTTT.

The V call is TRBV6-5, the J call TRBJ2-1, with 13 bases fitting TRBD2. V was pared by 6 bases and J by 6 bases, with 5 bases of the junction left unmatched. This CDR3 region has 15 residues. The germline CDR1 and CDR2 sequences are MNHEY and SVGAGI. Here the CDR3 DNA reads TGTGCCAGCAGCACACTAGCGGGAGGGCCCAATGAGCAGTTCTTC. It specifies CASSTLAGGPNEQFF.

The chain uses TRBV5-1 and TRBJ2-7; D is possibly TRBD2 (5 bases). This CDR3 comprises 15 residues. Trimming shortened V by 3 bases and J by 5 bases, and 18 bases separated the two germline ends. Germline lookup yields CDR1 SGHRS and CDR2 YFSETQ. DNA of the CDR3: TGCGCCAGCAGCTCAGGACTGACACTCCTAGACGAGCAGTACTTC. This codes for CASSSGLTLLDEQYF.

The J gene is TRBJ1-3, the V gene TRBV11-2; unclear D gene. This CDR3 spans 14 amino acids. CDR1 is SGHAT, CDR2 FQNNGV, per germline. The V end was cut by 4 bases, the J end by 0 bases, with 7 bases between. CDR3 DNA sequence: TGTGCCAGCAGCTCCGGGAGCTCTGGAAACACCATATATTTT. This translates into CASSSGSSGNTIYF.

The J gene is TRBJ2-5, the V gene TRBV7-8, with D tentatively TRBD1 or TRBD2 (5 bases each). This CDR3 comprises 14 residues. The germline V gene has CDR1 SGHVS and CDR2 FQNEAQ. The germline V and J ends were trimmed by 0 bases and 7 bases, with 12 bases remaining between them. The CDR3 protein is CASSLALLGGTQYF. The CDR3 DNA follows: TGTGCCAGCAGCTTAGCTCTCCTTGGGGGGACCCAGTACTTC.

The V gene is TRBV11-2, the J gene TRBJ2-7; tentative D call: TRBD1 (5 bases). This CDR3 comprises 16 residues. Per the germline V gene, CDR1 is SGHAT and CDR2 is FQNNGV. Between the trimmed V and J ends, which lost 0 bases and 2 bases, there was a span of 14 bases. The chain's CDR3 is CASSLDQGSLPYEQYV. CDR3 bases: TGTGCCAGCAGCTTAGACCAGGGTTCATTACCCTACGAGCAGTACGTC.

The rearrangement uses TRBV5-4 and TRBJ1-2; D ambiguous. This CDR3 contains 14 residues. Looked up from germline, CDR1 is SGHNT and CDR2 is YYREEE (reference sequence). The V gene lost 4 bases and the J gene lost 5 bases, with 15 bases spanning the gap. The CDR3 reads CASSPGEGRYGYTF. In DNA form, the CDR3 reads TGTGCCAGCAGCCCCGGGGAAGGGCGGTATGGCTACACCTTC.

V and J are TRBV19 and TRBJ2-6; D could derive from TRBD1 or TRBD2 (6 bases each). Germline CDR1 LNHDA, CDR2 SQIVND (reference sequence). The CDR3 runs to 16 residues. V was shortened by 8 bases and J by 0 bases, with 14 bases between the two germline ends. The chain's CDR3 is CASLRGDPSGANVLTF. CDR3 in DNA: TGTGCCAGTCTAAGGGGGGACCCCTCTGGGGCCAACGTCCTGACTTTC.

This clone has just one count. This chain joins TRBV20-1 and TRBJ2-2, with D unclear. Germline V gene data show CDR1 as DFQATT and CDR2 as SNEGSKA (reference sequence). This CDR3 contains 11 residues. With 3 bases removed from V and 7 bases from J, the gap between germline ends came to 6 bases. The CDR3 loop reads CSARVHGELFF. DNA of the CDR3: TGCAGTGCTAGGGTGCACGGGGAGCTGTTTTTT.

This chain connects TRBV7-2 to TRBJ2-3, with 11 bases matching TRBD2. Germline-derived CDR1 and CDR2 are SGHTA and FQGNSA. The CDR3 totals 18 residues. The V and J ends lost 2 bases and 3 bases, in that order; junction bases with no gene match: 10. The CDR3 DNA reads TGTGCCAGCAGCTTACTCCGGCTAGCGGGAGGTACAACAGATACGCAGTATTTT. Protein: CASSLLRLAGGTTDTQYF.

The rearrangement links TRBV6-1 to TRBJ2-1; D is ambiguous. The length of the CDR3 is 14 residues. Looked up from germline, CDR1 is MNHNS and CDR2 is SASEGT. The ends were cut back, 1 base at V and 5 bases at J, with 9 bases in the middle. The DNA for the CDR3 is TGTGCCAGCAGTGAAGTGTGGAGAGACAATGAGCAGTTCTTC. Amino acid sequence: CASSEVWRDNEQFF.

This rearrangement joins TRBV11-3 to TRBJ2-2; 8 bases match TRBD1. Germline CDR1 is SGHNT and CDR2 is YENEEA. V shed 5 bases, J shed 4 bases, and the junction held 6 bases outside the gene matches. The CDR3 extends over 15 amino acids. The CDR3 coding sequence is TGTGCCAGCAGCCTCGGACAGGGAAGCACCGGGGAGCTGTTTTTT. Encoded protein: CASSLGQGSTGELFF.

The V gene is TRBV6-5, the J gene TRBJ1-5; the match to TRBD1 covers 9 bases. Per the germline V gene, CDR1 is MNHEY and CDR2 is SVGAGI. The CDR3 totals 14 residues. Trimming removed 6 bases from V and 6 bases from J; junction bases left unmatched: 6. CDR3 nucleotide sequence: TGTGCCAGCAGCCCTACAGGGGGCGGTCAGCCCCAGCATTTT. It translates to CASSPTGGGQPQHF.

CDR3 nucleotides: TGTGCCAGTAGTTCCCGACAGCAAGAGACCCAGTACTTC. Protein: CASSSRQQETQYF. The chain carries TRBV19 and TRBJ2-5; TRBD1 is a possible D gene (5 bases). Trimming took 5 bases from V and 2 from J, leaving 9 bases between them. The CDR3 runs 13 residues. Germline values: CDR1 LNHDA, CDR2 SQIVND (reference sequence).

This clone was seen only a few times. J is TRBJ2-7 and V is TRBV7-6, with 7 bases fitting TRBD1. The trim removed 4 bases at V and 0 bases at J, leaving 6 bases unmatched. This CDR3 spans 15 amino acids. CDR1 SGHVS and CDR2 FNYEAQ come from the germline V gene. CDR3 bases: TGTGCCAGCAGCTCGGGGACAGCAAGCTCCTACGAGCAGTACTTC. This translates into CASSSGTASSYEQYF.

The chain carries TRBV5-1 and TRBJ2-2; 7 bases are a match to TRBD2. In germline, CDR1 is SGHRS, CDR2 YFSETQ. The CDR3 runs 16 residues. V lost 1 base and J lost 5; bases outside the gene matches: 8. The CDR3: CASSLYPSGQTGELFF. As DNA, the CDR3 is TGCGCCAGCAGCTTGTATCCTAGCGGACAAACCGGGGAGCTGTTTTTT.

The chain carries TRBV9 and TRBJ2-2; 7 bases fit TRBD1. CDR3 length: 17 amino acids. Germline CDR1 and CDR2: SGDLS and YYNGEE. Trimming at V came to 0 bases and at J to 6 bases, leaving 11 bases not matched to a gene. The CDR3 DNA sequence: TGTGCCAGCAGCGTAGGGACAGGAACGGGTGTGGCCGGGGAGCTGTTTTTT. Translating it yields CASSVGTGTGVAGELFF.

V is TRBV9 and J is TRBJ2-2; unclear D gene. Between the trimmed V and J ends, which lost 0 bases and 2 bases, there was a span of 11 bases. The CDR3 is made up of 16 amino acids. Germline-derived CDR1 and CDR2 are SGDLS and YYNGEE. This CDR3 reads CASSVAVTPNTGELFF. Here the CDR3 DNA reads TGTGCCAGCAGCGTAGCAGTGACACCCAACACCGGGGAGCTGTTTTTT. Filled out from reference TRBV9 and TRBJ2-2, the complete variable domain reads DSGVTQTPKHLITATGQRVTLRCSPRSGDLSVYWYQQSLDQGLQFLIQYYNGEERAKGNILERFSAQQFPDLHSELNLSSLELGDSALYFCASSVAVTPNTGELFFGEGSRLTVL.

The chain carries TRBV5-1 and TRBJ2-3; TRBD1 might be the D (5 bases). CDR3 length: 14 residues. The V gene's germline CDR1 is SGHRS and CDR2 YFSETQ. Between the trimmed V and J ends, which lost 4 bases and 8 bases, there was a span of 17 bases. The CDR3 nucleotides are TGCGCCAGCAGCGACCCCAGGACAAAGGGTACGCAGTATTTT. The encoded protein is CASSDPRTKGTQYF.

This chain connects TRBV6-1 to TRBJ2-5; 11 nucleotides line up with TRBD1. CDR1 is MNHNS, CDR2 SASEGT, per germline. The CDR3 is 14 amino acids. V lost 5 bases, J lost 5 bases, and 4 bases stayed unmatched. This chain's CDR3 is CASSTGTGGETQYF. CDR3 DNA sequence: TGTGCCAGCAGTACCGGGACAGGGGGGGAGACCCAGTACTTC.

The chain carries TRBV9 and TRBJ2-7, with 10 bases aligning to TRBD1. Germline CDR1 and CDR2: SGDLS and YYNGEE. CDR3 length: 14 amino acids. The V and J ends lost 4 bases and 3 bases, in that order; junction bases with no gene match: 4. The CDR3 loop reads CASSLTGGGYEQYF. DNA for the CDR3: TGTGCCAGCAGCTTGACAGGGGGCGGCTACGAGCAGTACTTC.

The chain combines TRBV19 with TRBJ1-5; 7 bases line up with TRBD1. The CDR3 spans 14 residues. V trimming: 5 bases; J trimming: 4 bases; junction bases outside the gene matches: 5. The germline V gene encodes CDR1 LNHDA and CDR2 SQIVND (reference sequence). Here the CDR3 DNA reads TGTGCCAGTAGTGACAGGGTACGGAATCAGCCCCAGCATTTT. Its protein product is CASSDRVRNQPQHF.

The gene calls are TRBV27 and TRBJ1-2; TRBD1 matches at 8 bases. Trimming took 6 bases from V and 7 from J; bases not matched to a gene: 13. The germline V gene has CDR1 MNHEY and CDR2 SMNVEV (reference sequence). CDR3 length equals 15 residues. The CDR3 DNA is TGTGCCAGCAGCCCATTCCGACAGGGGTGGGTTGGCTACACCTTC. It yields the protein CASSPFRQGWVGYTF.